Below, one T cell receptor (beta chain) is given with its context. This clonotype was seen a handful of times. What antigen it recognizes has not been identified. Base qualities were left out, and no much larger clone turns up one base away. Receptors were amplified or captured by RT-PCR. These reads were obtained on an Illumina HiSeq 2500. The public reads were quality trimmed at Q25 with fastp and then assembled into clones with MiXCR by TCRdb, keeping productive beta chains. Entries that share a CDR3 protein sequence are merged under the most common genes and DNA. Within this sample are about 540,000 distinct CDR3 sequences, with around 21% of them counted one time only. The ten most abundant clones make up 2.5% to 3.5% of the sample. As encoded in the germline V gene, CDR1 is SQVTM while CDR2 is ANQGSEA. The CDR3 measures 11 amino acids from cysteine to phenylalanine. The retained sequence is limited to the CDR3, 33 bases, with the frame set at the first base. Deletion took 4 bases off V and 4 bases off J, with a span of 8 bases between the germline ends.

The data derive from a study of response to subunit inactivated influenza vaccine (dated by TCRdb to between 2017 and 2018). Describing the broader study: The study used deep quantitative T cell receptor repertoire profiling to track responses to a trivalent subunit inactivated influenza vaccine.

General findings and caveats noted by the study authors: According to the authors, only a limited number of new T cells may be recruited by each seasonal influenza vaccination.

These records were also assigned to another study, of T cells expressing NK-cell markers. The second publication reports: 5'RACE template switching, by which a universal primer site and unique molecular identifiers were added, was used to make TCR beta cDNA libraries. TCR beta-chain repertoires were profiled in sorted CD3+CD56+NKG2C+, CD3+CD56+NKG2C- and CD3+CD56-NKG2C+ T-cell subsets from eight donors. Of the eight sequenced donors, seven were found to be HCMV-seropositive and one was found to be HCMV-seronegative. In several experiments an anti-gammadeltaTCR antibody was added to restrict sorting to alphabetaTCR-expressing T cells. In several donors, the dominant CD3+CD56+NKG2C+ clonotypes were found to rank among the top 10 CD8+ clonotypes and to make up roughly 1.0-7.5% of CD8+ T cells. Those dominant clonotypes were again the most abundant among CD3+CD56-NKG2C+ cells in a few donors, at about 28.3-65%. It remained unclear whether the expanded NKG2C-expressing T cell clones were specific for HCMV antigens. The eight sequenced donors were randomly selected healthy volunteers, three men and five women. HCMV serostatus was determined by detecting HCMV-specific IgG in serum with a commercial ELISA kit. Ficoll density gradient centrifugation was used to isolate peripheral blood mononuclear cells from blood. Magnetic immunoseparation with Miltenyi isolation kits was used to isolate CD4+ and CD8+ T cells from PBMC. Synthesis of cDNA was primed from the TCR beta constant segment and was followed by two consecutive PCR amplification steps. Libraries were sequenced as 2 x 150 bp reads on Illumina HiSeq 2000/2500, MiSeq or NextSeq. MIGEC was used to demultiplex reads and group reads by UMI, and MiTCR was used to assemble and quantify clonotypes. To remove erroneous sequences, TCR cDNA sequences were retained only when supported by two or more reads. The tcR package was used for downstream repertoire analysis, and clonotypes were matched between fractions using CDR3 nucleotide sequence together with V segment. VDJmatch was used to annotate antigen specificity against VDJdb, with one amino acid substitution in CDR3 allowed.

This TCR was recovered from a man aged 45-65 years who received an inactivated influenza vaccine. Donor details come from another sample of the same person, matched by shared clones. The V and J genes are TRBV29-1 and TRBJ2-7; the D segment cannot be called with confidence. Specimen: CD4+ T cells sorted from PBMCs, collected 11 to 12 days after vaccination. In nucleotide form, the sequence is TGCAGCGTTGTTGGGTTTTACGAGCAGTACTTC. Translated, it gives CSVVGFYEQYF.